The 29 T cell receptor beta chains presented below share a single source sample, sequenced in a study of blood T cell repertoires in COVID-19. Some clones are missing from TCRdb's copy, which holds only in-frame ones; the method was immunoSEQ multiplex PCR. This table has roughly 250,000 clones, around 90% appearing once. Sequenced material: PBMCs or T cells enriched from blood (not recorded which). Every receptor here comes from a woman aged 45-65 years who had recovered from COVID-19.

The genes are TRBV5-5 and TRBJ1-1, with TRBD1 as a possible D gene (6 bases). In germline, CDR1 is SGHKS, CDR2 YYEKEE (reference sequence). The CDR3 has 13 residues. With 0 bases removed from V and 8 bases from J, the gap between germline ends came to 11 bases. CDR3 amino acids: CASSLVSGAEAFF. For the CDR3, the DNA is TGTGCCAGCAGCTTGGTTTCAGGGGCCGAAGCTTTCTTT.

The rearrangement uses TRBV4-2 and TRBJ1-1; 12 bases are a match to TRBD1. The germline gives CDR1 LGHNA, CDR2 YNFKEQ. The V segment lost 0 bases and the J segment 3 bases; nucleotides outside the gene matches: 8. CDR3 length equals 18 residues. CDR3 sequence: CASSQDPGTGGRDTEAFF. DNA of the CDR3: TGTGCCAGCAGCCAAGATCCCGGGACAGGGGGCCGGGACACTGAAGCTTTCTTT.

The chain is built from TRBV28 and TRBJ1-5; 8 nucleotides agree with TRBD1. The CDR3 has 14 residues. With V trimmed by 7 bases and J by 11 bases, 13 bases remained unmatched. Germline-derived CDR1 and CDR2 are MDHEN and SYDVKM. The CDR3, as DNA: TGTGCCAGCACCCCCAAGTTAAGGACAGGGTCCCAGCATTTT. It is translated as CASTPKLRTGSQHF.

In the case of this clone: A junction boundary mismatches the germline segment, possibly from a read error. The chain employs TRBV20-1 and TRBJ2-5, with TRBD2 matching over 7 bases. The CDR3 loop spans 11 amino acids. The germline V gene has CDR1 DFQATT and CDR2 SNEGSKA (reference sequence). CDR3 residues: CGGRWSETQYF. DNA for the CDR3: TGTGGCGGGAGATGGTCAGAGACCCAGTACTTC.

This rearrangement joins TRBV7-2 to TRBJ2-1; D remains ambiguous. The germline V gene has CDR1 SGHTA and CDR2 FQGNSA. This CDR3 comprises 12 residues. Trimming took off 2 bases at V and 13 bases at J, with 12 bases between the two ends. CDR3 residues: CASSLPVHFQFF. The CDR3 DNA reads TGTGCCAGCAGCTTACCGGTTCATTTTCAGTTCTTC. Looking up the rest from reference TRBV7-2 and TRBJ2-1 gives the full variable domain: GAGVSQSPSNKVTEKGKDVELRCDPISGHTALYWYRQSLGQGLEFLIYFQGNSAPDKSGLPSDRFSAERTGGSVSTLTIQRTQQEDSAVYLCASSLPVHFQFFGPGTRLTVL.

The chain joins TRBV4-2 to TRBJ1-2, with 9 bases fitting TRBD1. Germline-derived CDR1 and CDR2 are LGHNA and YNFKEQ. V shed 4 bases and J 5 bases; nucleotides not matched to a gene: 8. There are 15 residues in the CDR3. The CDR3 bases are TGTGCCAGCAGCCCCGGACAGGGGCGAGGATATGGCTACACCTTC. Its translation is CASSPGQGRGYGYTF.

This chain links TRBV28 with TRBJ1-1; D not resolved. CDR1 and CDR2 (germline): MDHEN, SYDVKM. This CDR3 comprises 14 residues. Trimming cost V 6 bases and J 2 bases, with 13 bases left between them. In DNA form, the CDR3 reads TGTGCCAGCAGCTCTAGCAACAGTAACACTGAAGCTTTCTTT. It yields the protein CASSSSNSNTEAFF.

CDR3 DNA: TGTGCCTGGAGTTTAGAGAGAAGCTATGGCTACACCTTC. This sequence encodes CAWSLERSYGYTF. The chain joins TRBV30 to TRBJ1-2, with unresolved D. This CDR3 contains 13 residues. V dropped 2 bases and J dropped 4 bases, with 11 bases sitting between them. Germline CDR1 is GTSNPN and CDR2 is SVGIG (reference sequence).

The chain employs TRBV2 and TRBJ2-2; D might be TRBD2 (6 bases). The germline V gene has CDR1 SNHLY and CDR2 FYNNEI. The CDR3 runs 16 residues. The ends were cut back, 6 bases at V and 2 bases at J, with 16 bases in the middle. CDR3 loop: CASSDLRAGNTGELFF. In nucleotides, the CDR3 is TGTGCCAGCAGCGACCTAAGGGCGGGAAACACCGGGGAGCTGTTTTTT.

This chain links TRBV18 with TRBJ1-5, with D possibly matching TRBD1 (5 bases). Looked up from germline, CDR1 is KGHSH and CDR2 is LQKENI. This CDR3 is built from 16 residues. V lost 3 bases and J lost 4, with 16 bases in between. Written as DNA, the CDR3 is TGTGCCAGCTCACCCCCGGGGCGGGAAATTAATCAGCCCCAGCATTTT. It encodes CASSPPGREINQPQHF.

The chain couples TRBV11-2 to TRBJ2-7, with D possibly matching TRBD2 (6 bases). The CDR3 covers 14 residues. CDR1 is SGHAT and CDR2 is FQNNGV in the germline V gene. The germline V and J ends were trimmed by 7 bases and 4 bases, with 17 bases remaining between them. In nucleotides, the CDR3 is TGTGCCAGCACCCTCGGAGGGCCTCGGTACGAGCAGTACTTC. This sequence encodes CASTLGGPRYEQYF. Filled out from reference TRBV11-2 and TRBJ2-7, the complete variable domain reads EAGVAQSPRYKIIEKRQSVAFWCNPISGHATLYWYQQILGQGPKLLIQFQNNGVVDDSQLPKDRFSAERLKGVDSTLKIQPAKLEDSAVYLCASTLGGPRYEQYFGPGTRLTVT.

The V gene is TRBV29-1, the J gene TRBJ2-7, with TRBD1 identical over 9 bases. Losses at the gene ends were 7 bases for V and 4 bases for J; bases not matched to a gene: 5. Germline values: CDR1 SQVTM, CDR2 ANQGSEA. The CDR3 contains 12 residues. This CDR3 reads CSAQDRGYEQYF. The CDR3 DNA sequence: TGCAGCGCTCAGGACAGGGGATACGAGCAGTACTTC.

The sample holds a few counts of this clone. The CDR3 here is CAWTSQGYATNEKLFF. CDR3 in DNA: TGTGCCTGGACGTCCCAGGGATATGCGACTAATGAAAAACTGTTTTTT. This chain uses TRBV30 with TRBJ1-4; TRBD1 is a possible D gene (5 bases). The length of the CDR3 is 16 residues. CDR1 and CDR2 (germline): GTSNPN, SVGIG (reference sequence). The V end lost 4 bases, the J end lost 2 bases, and 17 bases lay between the germline ends.

This chain uses TRBV5-5 with TRBJ1-2, with D unresolved. CDR3 length equals 13 residues. CDR1 is SGHKS, CDR2 YYEKEE, per germline (reference sequence). The V end lost 3 bases, the J end lost 2 bases, and 8 bases lay between the germline ends. CDR3 sequence: CASSSSPNYGYTF. The DNA for the CDR3 is TGTGCCAGCAGCTCTAGTCCGAACTATGGCTACACCTTC. Variable domain in full (rest from reference TRBV5-5 and TRBJ1-2): DAGVTQSPTHLIKTRGQQVTLRCSPISGHKSVSWYQQVLGQGPQFIFQYYEKEERGRGNFPDRFSARQFPNYSSELNVNALLLGDSALYLCASSSSPNYGYTFGSGTRLTVV.

The chain employs TRBV9 and TRBJ2-1, with 16 positions matching TRBD2. Per germline, CDR1 SGDLS and CDR2 YYNGEE. Trimming took 3 bases from V and 0 from J; bases not matched to a gene: 9. This CDR3 is built from 20 residues. CDR3 in amino acids: CASSAAGTSGRESSYNEQFF. CDR3 DNA: TGTGCCAGCAGCGCCGCCGGGACTAGCGGGAGGGAAAGCTCCTACAATGAGCAGTTCTTC.

The rearrangement links TRBV6-5 to TRBJ1-1, with D possibly TRBD1 on 5 matching bases. V was trimmed by 2 bases and J by 5 bases, leaving 15 bases between them. This CDR3 contains 15 residues. CDR1 and CDR2 from the germline V gene are MNHEY and SVGAGI. In DNA form, the CDR3 reads TGTGCCAGCAGTTACGCAGGGTTGATGAGGACTGAAGCTTTCTTT. Protein sequence: CASSYAGLMRTEAFF.

This chain uses TRBV7-9 with TRBJ2-2, with D maybe TRBD1 (6 bases). CDR3 length: 16 amino acids. CDR1 and CDR2 from the germline V gene are SEHNR and FQNEAQ (reference sequence). V lost 5 bases, J lost 0 bases, and 13 bases lay in between. Written as DNA, the CDR3 is TGTGCCAGCAGCGCCACCGGGACATCGAACACCGGGGAGCTGTTTTTT. Protein sequence: CASSATGTSNTGELFF.

V is TRBV6-1 and J is TRBJ2-3; possibly TRBD2 for D (6 bases). Germline V gene sequence: CDR1 MNHNS, CDR2 SASEGT. CDR3 length: 16 amino acids. The V end was cut by 4 bases, the J end by 0 bases, with 14 bases between. CDR3 nucleotides: TGTGCCAGCAGTGTTGGTCTAGCGACTAGCACAGATACGCAGTATTTT. It encodes CASSVGLATSTDTQYF.

The rearrangement links TRBV18 to TRBJ2-7; D gene unclear. V was trimmed by 1 base and J by 3 bases, leaving 4 bases between them. CDR1 and CDR2 from the germline V gene are KGHSH and LQKENI. The CDR3 covers 12 residues. The CDR3 is CASSPLGYEQYF. The CDR3 region has the DNA TGTGCCAGCTCACCACTCGGCTACGAGCAGTACTTC.

The genes are TRBV5-5 and TRBJ2-3; 14 bases are a match to TRBD2. Per the germline V gene, CDR1 is SGHKS and CDR2 is YYEKEE (reference sequence). Trimming cost V 5 bases and J 4 bases; bases outside gene matches: 0. This CDR3 comprises 14 residues. The CDR3 reads CASRGLAGADTQYF. In DNA form, the CDR3 reads TGTGCCAGCAGGGGACTAGCGGGAGCAGATACGCAGTATTTT.

The chain uses TRBV11-2 and TRBJ1-1; TRBD1 matches at 7 bases. After removal of 5 bases from V and 6 bases from J, the junction contained 3 bases not matched to a gene. The germline V gene has CDR1 SGHAT and CDR2 FQNNGV. The CDR3 covers 12 residues. The CDR3 sequence is CASSRTGAEAFF. The CDR3 DNA reads as TGTGCCAGCAGCCGTACAGGGGCTGAAGCTTTCTTT.

CDR3 sequence: CASSSGQAQDTQYF. CDR3 DNA sequence: TGTGCCAGCAGCTCAGGACAGGCACAAGATACGCAGTATTTT. V usage is TRBV11-3 and J usage is TRBJ2-3, with 7 positions matching TRBD1. Germline CDR1 SGHNT, CDR2 YENEEA. Trimming at V came to 4 bases and at J to 5 bases, leaving 6 bases not matched to a gene. This CDR3 is 14 amino acids long.

This chain joins TRBV3-1 (or the pseudogene TRBV3-2) and TRBJ1-3; D call uncertain. Germline-derived CDR1 and CDR2 are LGHDT and YNNKEL (reference sequence). The V and J ends lost 1 base and 4 bases respectively, with 8 bases between them. This CDR3 has 14 amino acids. Written as DNA, the CDR3 is TGTGCCAGCAGCCAAGCGGTGGAGGGAAACACCATATATTTT. Protein sequence: CASSQAVEGNTIYF.

This chain links TRBV2 with TRBJ1-2; a possible D gene is TRBD1 (6 bases). CDR1 and CDR2 from the germline V gene are SNHLY and FYNNEI. This CDR3 spans 16 amino acids. The germline V and J ends were trimmed by 5 bases and 4 bases, with 20 bases remaining between them. This chain's CDR3 is CASSPAADSRSYGYTF. The CDR3 region has the DNA TGTGCCAGCAGTCCGGCAGCGGACAGCCGATCCTATGGCTACACCTTC.

CDR3 bases: TGTGCCATCAGTGAGCCAGGGTTTGGGAACACCATATATTTT. Translated, it gives CAISEPGFGNTIYF. This rearrangement joins TRBV10-3 to TRBJ1-3; D is possibly TRBD1 (5 bases). This CDR3 has 14 amino acids. Germline V gene lookup returns CDR1 ENHRY and CDR2 SYGVKD. The V and J ends lost 2 bases and 7 bases respectively, with 12 bases between them.

The V and J genes are TRBV4-3 and TRBJ2-1; weak D call: TRBD2 (6 bases). The V end was cut by 0 bases, the J end by 2 bases, with 11 bases between. Germline CDR1 reads LGHNA; CDR2 reads YSLEER. The CDR3 runs to 16 residues. The CDR3 bases are TGCGCCAGCAGCCAAGATTTTCCGGGGGCCTACAATGAGCAGTTCTTC. Translating it yields CASSQDFPGAYNEQFF.

This chain connects TRBV30 to TRBJ1-3; unclear D gene. The ends were cut back, 4 bases at V and 0 bases at J, with 10 bases in the middle. The germline gives CDR1 GTSNPN, CDR2 SVGIG (reference sequence). CDR3 size: 14 residues. CDR3 in DNA: TGTGCCTGGACCCCGATCGGCTCTGGAAACACCATATATTTT. Encoded protein: CAWTPIGSGNTIYF.

This rearrangement joins TRBV10-3 to TRBJ1-2; 9 nucleotides agree with TRBD1. The CDR3 is 14 residues long. Trimming at V came to 6 bases and at J to 6 bases, leaving 8 bases not matched to a gene. From germline, CDR1 is ENHRY and CDR2 SYGVKD. The CDR3 here is CAIRPGQGVDGYTF. The CDR3 bases are TGTGCCATCAGACCGGGACAGGGCGTTGATGGCTACACCTTC.

This clone was counted between two and nine times. The chain uses TRBV15 and TRBJ2-2, with D tentatively TRBD2 (6 bases). The CDR3 covers 16 residues. Looked up from germline, CDR1 is LNHNV and CDR2 is YYDKDF (reference sequence). V lost 6 bases, J lost 1 base, and 15 bases lay in between. The CDR3 sequence: CATSNLARGNTGELFF. The CDR3 region has the DNA TGTGCCACCAGTAATCTAGCGAGGGGGAACACCGGGGAGCTGTTTTTT.